This T cell receptor beta chain comes out of a study of blood T cell repertoires in COVID-19. Either two negative PCRs, clearance, or symptom resolution qualified Cohort 3 donors as recovered. From germline, CDR1 is SGHTA and CDR2 FQGNSA. This CDR3 has 16 residues. V shed 5 bases and J 4 bases; nucleotides not matched to a gene: 12. Produced via immunoSEQ multiplex PCR; TCRdb's table is partial and in-frame only. The sample lists roughly 250,000 clones; just over 90% were seen once. This receptor was identified in a woman in her late teens or twenties who had recovered from COVID-19. Sequencing was carried out using PBMCs or T cells enriched from blood (not recorded which). The chain employs TRBV7-2 and TRBJ1-2, with 8 bases matching TRBD1. The CDR3 nucleotides read TGTGCCAGCAGCCCGGGGAGGGACAGGCCCCTCTATGGCTACACCTTC. Amino acids: CASSPGRDRPLYGYTF.